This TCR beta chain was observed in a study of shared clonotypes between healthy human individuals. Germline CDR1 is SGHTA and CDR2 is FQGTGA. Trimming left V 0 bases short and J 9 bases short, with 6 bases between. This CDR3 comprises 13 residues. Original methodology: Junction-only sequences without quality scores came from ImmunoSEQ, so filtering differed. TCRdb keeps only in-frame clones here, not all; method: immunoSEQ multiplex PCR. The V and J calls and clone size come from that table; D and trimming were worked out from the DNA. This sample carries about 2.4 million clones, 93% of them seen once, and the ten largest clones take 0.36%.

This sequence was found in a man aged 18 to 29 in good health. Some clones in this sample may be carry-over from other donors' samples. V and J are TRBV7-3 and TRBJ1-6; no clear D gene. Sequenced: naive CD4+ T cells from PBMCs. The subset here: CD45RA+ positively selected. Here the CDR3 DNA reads TGTGCCAGCAGCTTAACCGAGGGTTCACCCCTCCACTTT. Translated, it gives CASSLTEGSPLHF.